This entry describes one T cell receptor (beta chain). Its target is unknown. This sample was included in a study of cytomegalovirus exposure and HLA in healthy donors. As for the study in general: The study's early data release held around 85 million unique TCRs from HLA-typed donors. Findings and caveats of the study: Accurate predictions that matched the HLA-A and HLA-B alleles of most subjects were reportedly made from TCR beta sequences.

PCR involved 60 Vbeta and 13 Jbeta primers. Libraries were prepared by immunoSEQ multiplex PCR; TCRdb keeps only in-frame clonotypes and omits some of them. The sample lists around 78,000 clones, around three quarters occurring once. Trimming took 6 bases from V and 0 from J, leaving 18 bases between them. This CDR3 region has 17 residues. Germline V gene data show CDR1 as SNHLY and CDR2 as FYNNEI. The clonotype was recovered from a male donor in good health and CMV-seronegative. The genes are TRBV2 and TRBJ1-5, with D hard to call. Sequenced input: PBMCs. The CDR3 coding sequence is TGTGCCAGCAGAGCACAACAGTGGCGGGATAGCAATCAGCCCCAGCATTTT. It encodes CASRAQQWRDSNQPQHF.